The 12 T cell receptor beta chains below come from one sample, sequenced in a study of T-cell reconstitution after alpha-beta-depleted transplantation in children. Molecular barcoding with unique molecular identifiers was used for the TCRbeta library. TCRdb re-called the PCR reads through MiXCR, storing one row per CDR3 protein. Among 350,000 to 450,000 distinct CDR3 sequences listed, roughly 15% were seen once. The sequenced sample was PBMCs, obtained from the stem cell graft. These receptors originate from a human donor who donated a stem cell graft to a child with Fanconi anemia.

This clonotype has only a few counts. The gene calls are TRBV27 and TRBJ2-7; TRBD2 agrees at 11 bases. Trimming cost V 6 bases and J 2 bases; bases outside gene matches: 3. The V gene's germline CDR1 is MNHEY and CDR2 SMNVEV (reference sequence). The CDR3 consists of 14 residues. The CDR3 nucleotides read TGTGCCAGCAGCACTAGCGGGAGAGCCTACGAGCAGTACTTC. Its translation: CASSTSGRAYEQYF.

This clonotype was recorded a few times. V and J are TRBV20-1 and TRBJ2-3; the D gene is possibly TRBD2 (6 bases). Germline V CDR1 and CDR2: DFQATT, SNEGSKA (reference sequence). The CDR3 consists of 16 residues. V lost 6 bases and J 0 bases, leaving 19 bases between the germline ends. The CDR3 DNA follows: TGCAGTGCGGGGGGTCTTACCCAATCTAGCACAGATACGCAGTATTTT. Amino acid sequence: CSAGGLTQSSTDTQYF.

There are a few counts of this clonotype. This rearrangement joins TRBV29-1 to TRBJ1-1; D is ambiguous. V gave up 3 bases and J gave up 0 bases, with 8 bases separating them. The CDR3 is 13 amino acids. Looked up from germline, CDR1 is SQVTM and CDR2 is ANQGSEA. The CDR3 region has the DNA TGCAGCGTTGAGGCAGTTATGAACACTGAAGCTTTCTTT. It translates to CSVEAVMNTEAFF.

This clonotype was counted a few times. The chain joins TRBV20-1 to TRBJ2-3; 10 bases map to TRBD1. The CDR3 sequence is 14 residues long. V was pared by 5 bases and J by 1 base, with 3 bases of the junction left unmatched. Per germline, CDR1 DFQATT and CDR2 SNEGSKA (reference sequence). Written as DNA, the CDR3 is TGCAGTGCTTACGGACAGGGGGGCACAGATACGCAGTATTTT. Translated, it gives CSAYGQGGTDTQYF.

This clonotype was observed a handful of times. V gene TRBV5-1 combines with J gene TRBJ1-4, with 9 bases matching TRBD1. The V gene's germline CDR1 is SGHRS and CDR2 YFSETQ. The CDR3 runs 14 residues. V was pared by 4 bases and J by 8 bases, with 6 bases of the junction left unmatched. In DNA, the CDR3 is TGCGCCAGCAGCCTACAGGGGGCTGAGGAAAAACTGTTTTTT. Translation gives CASSLQGAEEKLFF.

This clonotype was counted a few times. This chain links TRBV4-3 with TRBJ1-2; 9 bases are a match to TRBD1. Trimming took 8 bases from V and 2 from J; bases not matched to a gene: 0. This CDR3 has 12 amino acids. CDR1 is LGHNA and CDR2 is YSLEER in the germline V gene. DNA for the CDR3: TGCGCCAGCGGGACAGGGAACTATGGCTACACCTTC. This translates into CASGTGNYGYTF.

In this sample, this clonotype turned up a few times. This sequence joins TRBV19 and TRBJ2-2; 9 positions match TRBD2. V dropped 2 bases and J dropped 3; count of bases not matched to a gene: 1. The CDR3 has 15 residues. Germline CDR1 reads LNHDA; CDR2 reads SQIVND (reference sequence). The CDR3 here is CASSIIAGDTGELFF. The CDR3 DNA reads TGTGCCAGTAGTATAATAGCGGGGGACACCGGGGAGCTGTTTTTT.

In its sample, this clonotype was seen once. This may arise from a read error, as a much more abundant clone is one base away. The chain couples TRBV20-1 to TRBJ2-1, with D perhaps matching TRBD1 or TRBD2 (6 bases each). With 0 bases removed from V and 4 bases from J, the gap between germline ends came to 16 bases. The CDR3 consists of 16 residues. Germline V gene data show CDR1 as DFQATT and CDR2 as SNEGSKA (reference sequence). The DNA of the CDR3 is TGCAGTGCTAGAGATTCCGGAGGGGGATCATACAATGAGCAGTTCTTC. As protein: CSARDSGGGSYNEQFF.

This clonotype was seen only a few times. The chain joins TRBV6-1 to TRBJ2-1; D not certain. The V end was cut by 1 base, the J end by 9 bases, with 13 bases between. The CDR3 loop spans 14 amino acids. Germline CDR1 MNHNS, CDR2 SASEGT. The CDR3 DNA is TGTGCCAGCAGTGAAGTGCCCGAACCCACTGAGCAGTTCTTC. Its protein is CASSEVPEPTEQFF.

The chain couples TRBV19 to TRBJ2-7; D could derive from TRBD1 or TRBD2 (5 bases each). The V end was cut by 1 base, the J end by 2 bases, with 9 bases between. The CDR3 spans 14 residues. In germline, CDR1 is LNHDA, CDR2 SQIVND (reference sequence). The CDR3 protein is CASSIGQTTYEQYF. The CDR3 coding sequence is TGTGCCAGTAGTATAGGACAGACTACCTACGAGCAGTACTTC.

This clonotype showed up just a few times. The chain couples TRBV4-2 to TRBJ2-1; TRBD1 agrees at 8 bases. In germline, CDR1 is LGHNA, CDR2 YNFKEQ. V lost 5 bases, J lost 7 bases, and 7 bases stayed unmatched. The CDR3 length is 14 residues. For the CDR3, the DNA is TGTGCCAGCAGCTACGGACAGGGCCTAAATGAGCAGTTCTTC. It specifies CASSYGQGLNEQFF.

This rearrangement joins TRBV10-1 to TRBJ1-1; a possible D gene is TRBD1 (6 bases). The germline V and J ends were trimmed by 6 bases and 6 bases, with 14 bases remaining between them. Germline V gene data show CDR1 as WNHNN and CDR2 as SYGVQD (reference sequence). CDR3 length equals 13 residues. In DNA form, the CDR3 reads TGCGCCAGCAGGGATGACGGGGGCGCTGAAGCTTTCTTT. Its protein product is CASRDDGGAEAFF.